This T cell receptor beta chain was obtained from a study of T cell changes during pregnancy in multiple sclerosis. Assay used: immunoSEQ multiplex PCR; TCRdb lists only in-frame clones, some missing. The repertoire includes tens of thousands of clones, 80% to 95% of them detected once, and about 0.4% sits in the top ten. V gave up 3 bases and J gave up 2 bases; unmatched junction bases: 15. The germline V gene encodes CDR1 SGHAT and CDR2 FQNNGV. The CDR3 runs to 19 residues. This receptor was identified in a female donor with multiple sclerosis, enrolled in a pregnancy study. This specimen consisted of CD4+ T cells from peripheral blood mononuclear cells, obtained before pregnancy. V gene TRBV11-2 combines with J gene TRBJ2-7; 11 bases are a match to TRBD2. CDR3 sequence reads: CASSLGGIAGGPTAYEQYF. CDR3 bases: TGTGCCAGCAGCTTGGGGGGAATAGCGGGGGGGCCAACGGCCTACGAGCAGTACTTC.